Below, 24 T cell receptor beta chains from the same sample are listed, as sequenced in a study of PD-1 blockade in classical Hodgkin lymphoma. Method: immunoSEQ multiplex PCR; TCRdb's copy keeps in-frame clones and lacks some. The sample holds about 98,000 clones, around 90% seen once. After autologous stem cell transplantation all patients relapsed, and prior brentuximab vedotin exposure differed between cohorts. The sample consisted of peripheral blood mononuclear cells (PBMCs), taken at baseline. The origin of the receptors is a human donor with classical Hodgkin lymphoma.

This clone was detected once. The V call is TRBV7-9, the J call TRBJ2-2; TRBD1 agrees at 9 bases. CDR3 size: 16 residues. Trimming cost V 4 bases and J 6 bases; bases outside gene matches: 9. Per the germline V gene, CDR1 is SEHNR and CDR2 is FQNEAQ (reference sequence). The CDR3 protein is CASSWKTGGSSGELFF. CDR3 in DNA: TGTGCCAGCAGCTGGAAGACAGGGGGAAGTTCCGGGGAGCTGTTTTTT.

The CDR3 loop reads CASSSTGGDTGELFF. In nucleotides, the CDR3 is TGTGCCAGCAGCTCGACAGGGGGCGACACCGGGGAGCTGTTTTTT. The chain employs TRBV11-2 and TRBJ2-2; 10 bases are shared with TRBD1. The CDR3 has 15 residues. The ends lost 4 bases at V and 3 bases at J; junction bases unmatched: 2. CDR1 and CDR2 (germline): SGHAT, FQNNGV. Full variable domain (missing parts from reference TRBV11-2 and TRBJ2-2): EAGVAQSPRYKIIEKRQSVAFWCNPISGHATLYWYQQILGQGPKLLIQFQNNGVVDDSQLPKDRFSAERLKGVDSTLKIQPAKLEDSAVYLCASSSTGGDTGELFFGEGSRLTVL.

The genes are TRBV4-2 and TRBJ2-1, with 9 bases lining up with TRBD2. Germline V gives CDR1 LGHNA, CDR2 YNFKEQ. The CDR3 is 20 residues long. V shed 4 bases, J shed 0 bases, and the junction held 16 bases outside the gene matches. The CDR3 DNA sequence: TGTGCCAGCAGCCGGAGAGGGGGACTAGCCCACATGAGCTCCTACAATGAGCAGTTCTTC. Translating gives CASSRRGGLAHMSSYNEQFF.

J is TRBJ2-2 and V is TRBV9, with TRBD1 identical over 7 bases. Germline V lookup: CDR1 SGDLS, CDR2 YYNGEE. V gave up 3 bases and J gave up 2 bases; unmatched junction bases: 10. The CDR3 contains 17 residues. The CDR3 loop is CASSAPRGGSNTGELFF. DNA for the CDR3: TGTGCCAGCAGCGCTCCCCGAGGGGGCTCTAACACCGGGGAGCTGTTTTTT.

The chain employs TRBV11-1 and TRBJ1-2; possibly TRBD1 for D (5 bases). Germline CDR1 SGHAT, CDR2 FQDESV (reference sequence). The V and J ends lost 5 bases and 7 bases respectively, with 17 bases between them. This CDR3 is 14 amino acids long. CDR3 coding DNA: TGTGCCAGCAGCCCCGGTTCAGGGAGAAGTGGCTACACCTTC. Its translation: CASSPGSGRSGYTF.

This chain joins TRBV19 and TRBJ1-1; D is unresolved. CDR1 LNHDA and CDR2 SQIVND come from the germline V gene (reference sequence). This CDR3 region has 15 residues. V lost 4 bases to trimming and J lost 0 bases, with 12 bases between them. The CDR3 loop is CASSTIGVMNTEAFF. In DNA form, the CDR3 reads TGTGCCAGTAGTACGATAGGTGTGATGAACACTGAAGCTTTCTTT.

This clone showed up just once. This sequence joins TRBV19 and TRBJ2-3; D unclear. Trimming took 5 bases from V and 3 from J, leaving 6 bases between them. This CDR3 spans 12 amino acids. CDR1 LNHDA and CDR2 SQIVND come from the germline V gene (reference sequence). CDR3 region: CASSRRTDTQYF. In DNA, the CDR3 is TGTGCCAGTAGTCGCAGGACAGATACGCAGTATTTT.

The chain links TRBV19 to TRBJ1-5; no clear D gene. The CDR3 spans 13 residues. CDR1 and CDR2 from the germline V gene are LNHDA and SQIVND (reference sequence). V shed 5 bases and J shed 7 bases, with 12 bases lying between them. The CDR3 nucleotides read TGTGCCAGTAGTTATGGGAAGTACCAGCCCCAGCATTTT. Its translation: CASSYGKYQPQHF.

The CDR3 is CASTTLGGHEQYF. As DNA, the CDR3 is TGTGCCAGCACTACCCTGGGGGGGCACGAGCAGTACTTC. J is TRBJ2-7 and V is TRBV27, with D perhaps matching TRBD2 (7 bases). Germline CDR1 MNHEY, CDR2 SMNVEV (reference sequence). The CDR3 has 13 amino acids. V dropped 7 bases and J dropped 5 bases, with 15 bases sitting between them.

V and J are TRBV2 and TRBJ1-1; D unclear. Germline CDR1 reads SNHLY; CDR2 reads FYNNEI. Between the trimmed V and J ends, which lost 5 bases and 2 bases, there was a span of 9 bases. CDR3 size: 13 residues. CDR3 residues: CASSTALNTEAFF. The CDR3 DNA follows: TGTGCCAGCAGTACAGCCTTAAACACTGAAGCTTTCTTT.

The chain recombines TRBV5-1 with TRBJ2-7; D perhaps matches TRBD1 (5 bases). The germline V gene has CDR1 SGHRS and CDR2 YFSETQ. This CDR3 is 16 amino acids long. Trimming removed 1 base from V and 0 bases from J, with 14 bases in between. Here the CDR3 DNA reads TGCGCCAGCAGCTTGTATTTGGACAAGAGCTCCTACGAGCAGTACTTC. As protein: CASSLYLDKSSYEQYF.

The chain links TRBV18 to TRBJ2-5; D is unclear. Germline CDR1 and CDR2: KGHSH and LQKENI. V lost 1 base to trimming and J lost 1 base, with 10 bases between them. The CDR3 loop spans 15 amino acids. The CDR3 here is CASSPREGPQETQYF. The CDR3 bases are TGTGCCAGCTCACCACGGGAAGGCCCCCAAGAGACCCAGTACTTC.

The chain is built from TRBV4-1 and TRBJ2-5; D remains ambiguous. V was shortened by 1 base and J by 5 bases, with 8 bases between the two germline ends. The CDR3 is made up of 13 amino acids. Germline CDR1 is MGHRA and CDR2 is YSYEKL. DNA of the CDR3: TGCGCCAGCAGCCAAGTCTACGGCGAGACCCAGTACTTC. It yields the protein CASSQVYGETQYF.

The chain is built from TRBV7-9 and TRBJ1-1; D ambiguous. Trimming took off 5 bases at V and 5 bases at J, with 15 bases between the two ends. Germline V lookup: CDR1 SEHNR, CDR2 FQNEAQ (reference sequence). This CDR3 is 14 amino acids long. The CDR3 region has the DNA TGTGCCAGCAGCCCTCAACTTGGTTTGACTGAAGCTTTCTTT. Its protein product is CASSPQLGLTEAFF.

The chain couples TRBV28 to TRBJ2-6; D is undetermined. In germline, CDR1 is MDHEN, CDR2 SYDVKM. The CDR3 is made up of 15 amino acids. Trimming pared 6 bases from V and 0 bases from J, leaving 9 bases between. The CDR3 sequence is CASSPLLSGANVLTF. CDR3 nucleotides: TGTGCCAGCAGCCCACTCCTCTCTGGGGCCAACGTCCTGACTTTC.

The chain recombines TRBV5-1 with TRBJ2-2; 8 bases line up with TRBD1. Looked up from germline, CDR1 is SGHRS and CDR2 is YFSETQ. After removal of 0 bases from V and 3 bases from J, the junction contained 1 base not matched to a gene. The CDR3 has 15 residues. CDR3 residues: CASSLGTGHTGELFF. The CDR3 nucleotides are TGCGCCAGCAGCTTGGGGACAGGGCACACCGGGGAGCTGTTTTTT. Looking up the rest from reference TRBV5-1 and TRBJ2-2 gives the full variable domain: KAGVTQTPRYLIKTRGQQVTLSCSPISGHRSVSWYQQTPGQGLQFLFEYFSETQRNKGNFPGRFSGRQFSNSRSEMNVSTLELGDSALYLCASSLGTGHTGELFFGEGSRLTVL.

A word on this clone: The sample has other DNA sequences that encode this CDR3 too. In DNA form, the CDR3 reads TGTGCCTGGAGTGTATGGACAGCAAATCAGCCCCAGCATTTT. Translated, it gives CAWSVWTANQPQHF. The chain joins TRBV30 to TRBJ1-5; weak D call: TRBD1 (6 bases). CDR1 and CDR2 from the germline V gene are GTSNPN and SVGIG (reference sequence). CDR3 length: 14 residues. The V gene lost 0 bases and the J gene lost 4 bases, with 10 bases spanning the gap.

The chain couples TRBV10-3 to TRBJ1-1, with a possible D match to TRBD1 (5 bases). Trimming left V 7 bases short and J 3 bases short, with 12 bases between. CDR1 is ENHRY, CDR2 SYGVKD, per germline. The CDR3 spans 13 residues. The DNA of the CDR3 is TGTGCCATCACCTTGGACACTGACACTGAAGCTTTCTTT. This translates into CAITLDTDTEAFF.

The chain carries TRBV6-5 and TRBJ1-4; maybe TRBD1 (5 bases). With 0 bases removed from V and 5 bases from J, the gap between germline ends came to 10 bases. The CDR3 contains 15 residues. CDR1 MNHEY and CDR2 SVGAGI come from the germline V gene. CDR3 in DNA: TGTGCCAGCAGTTACTCGGGACGGAGGAATGAAAAACTGTTTTTT. Encoded protein: CASSYSGRRNEKLFF.

DNA for the CDR3: TGTGCCTGGAGTCGTAGCGGGAGGGCAGATACGCAGTATTTT. Protein product: CAWSRSGRADTQYF. The chain carries TRBV30 and TRBJ2-3; 11 bases match TRBD2. V was pared by 2 bases and J by 4 bases, with 2 bases of the junction left unmatched. This CDR3 is 14 amino acids long. The germline V gene has CDR1 GTSNPN and CDR2 SVGIG (reference sequence).

The chain carries TRBV5-1 and TRBJ1-4; no clear D. From germline, CDR1 is SGHRS and CDR2 YFSETQ. This CDR3 is 15 amino acids long. The V end was cut by 0 bases, the J end by 3 bases, with 9 bases between. CDR3 protein: CASSLASTANEKLFF. CDR3 nucleotide sequence: TGCGCCAGCAGCTTGGCCAGCACGGCTAATGAAAAACTGTTTTTT.

V gene TRBV5-1 combines with J gene TRBJ2-5; 9 nucleotides agree with TRBD2. CDR1 is SGHRS and CDR2 is YFSETQ in the germline V gene. Trimming cost V 2 bases and J 4 bases; bases outside gene matches: 0. CDR3 length equals 13 residues. Here the CDR3 reads CASSLAGGETQYF. For the CDR3, the DNA is TGCGCCAGCAGCTTAGCGGGAGGAGAGACCCAGTACTTC.

The chain uses TRBV5-6 and TRBJ2-7, with 10 bases fitting TRBD2. Germline-derived CDR1 and CDR2 are SGHDT and YYEEEE. The CDR3 is 19 amino acids. J lost 0 bases, V lost 0 bases, and 12 bases had no gene match. The CDR3 DNA follows: TGTGCCAGCAGCTTGGGGGCTCTAGCTAGCGGGAGAAGCTCCTACGAGCAGTACTTC. Protein: CASSLGALASGRSSYEQYF.

The J gene is TRBJ1-6, the V gene TRBV6-5; D gene uncertain. The CDR3 length is 12 residues. V was pared by 5 bases and J by 6 bases, with 5 bases between. Germline CDR1 is MNHEY and CDR2 is SVGAGI. Here the CDR3 reads CASSPFNSPLHF. CDR3 in DNA: TGTGCCAGCAGTCCCTTTAATTCACCCCTCCACTTT.